This is a list of T cell receptor beta chains from one sample in a study of T cells after yellow fever vaccination. TCRdb reprocessed the 5' RACE reads via MiXCR and lists one record per CDR3 protein. Here the sample spans some 160,000 distinct CDR3 sequences, about a tenth being singletons. Sequencing used CD8+ T cells sorted from PBMCs, obtained 45 days after the yellow fever booster vaccination. The receptors originated from a young man who received the YFV17D yellow fever vaccine. Each CDR3 is given with its conserved first and last residue. Each record gives: J gene, V gene, D gene, clone size, CDR3 protein, CDR3 DNA. D genes are given only for firm matches. Clone size appears in some rows only: once, few, many, or a class for an expanded clone.

J gene: TRBJ2-3
V gene: TRBV9
D gene: TRBD1
clone size: few
CDR3 protein: CASSAQTGGLDTQYF
CDR3 DNA: TGTGCCAGCAGCGCGCAGACAGGGGGCCTAGATACGCAGTATTTT

J gene: TRBJ2-3
V gene: TRBV20-1
D gene: TRBD1
clone size: few
CDR3 protein: CSAHRDRPTDTQYF
CDR3 DNA: TGCAGTGCTCACCGGGACAGGCCCACAGATACGCAGTATTTT

J gene: TRBJ1-1
V gene: TRBV5-8
D gene: .
clone size: few
CDR3 protein: CASSTSGNTEAFF
CDR3 DNA: TGTGCCAGTTCGACATCGGGGAACACTGAAGCTTTCTTT

J gene: TRBJ1-1
V gene: TRBV19
D gene: .
clone size: .
CDR3 protein: CASSVLAEAFF
CDR3 DNA: TGTGCCAGTAGTGTACTCGCTGAAGCTTTCTTT

J gene: TRBJ1-6
V gene: TRBV4-1
D gene: .
clone size: .
CDR3 protein: CASSPIGTGPPLHF
CDR3 DNA: TGCGCCAGCAGCCCCATCGGAACTGGCCCACCCCTCCACTTT

J gene: TRBJ1-3
V gene: TRBV12-3/TRBV12-4
D gene: TRBD1
clone size: few
CDR3 protein: CASSPDRVEGNTIYF
CDR3 DNA: TGTGCCAGCAGTCCCGACAGGGTGGAGGGAAACACCATATATTTT

J gene: TRBJ1-4
V gene: TRBV7-9
D gene: .
clone size: .
CDR3 protein: CASSSAVTANEKLFF
CDR3 DNA: TGTGCCAGCAGCTCCGCGGTTACGGCTAATGAAAAACTGTTTTTT

J gene: TRBJ1-1
V gene: TRBV7-4
D gene: .
clone size: few
CDR3 protein: CASSRPRKAFF
CDR3 DNA: TGTGCCAGCAGCCGACCCAGAAAAGCTTTCTTT

J gene: TRBJ2-7
V gene: TRBV7-6
D gene: .
clone size: many
CDR3 protein: CASSSHRHLLGYEQYF
CDR3 DNA: TGTGCCAGCAGCTCCCACAGACATTTACTAGGCTACGAGCAGTACTTC

J gene: TRBJ1-5
V gene: TRBV10-3
D gene: TRBD1
clone size: few
CDR3 protein: CAISDIGAGGLHSNQPQHF
CDR3 DNA: TGTGCCATCAGTGATATCGGGGCAGGGGGCCTTCATAGCAATCAGCCCCAGCATTTT

J gene: TRBJ1-5
V gene: TRBV4-1
D gene: .
clone size: many
CDR3 protein: CASSQVADENQPQHF
CDR3 DNA: TGCGCCAGCAGCCAAGTAGCGGACGAAAATCAGCCCCAGCATTTT

J gene: TRBJ2-7
V gene: TRBV3-1
D gene: .
clone size: many
CDR3 protein: CASSPQGLSYEQYF
CDR3 DNA: TGTGCCAGCAGCCCACAGGGCCTCTCCTACGAGCAGTACTTC

J gene: TRBJ2-1
V gene: TRBV2
D gene: TRBD1
clone size: few
CDR3 protein: CASSLGQAINNEQFF
CDR3 DNA: TGTGCCAGCAGTCTTGGACAGGCTATAAACAATGAGCAGTTCTTC

J gene: TRBJ2-7
V gene: TRBV7-9
D gene: .
clone size: few
CDR3 protein: CASSQRGEGGYEQYF
CDR3 DNA: TGTGCCAGCAGTCAACGCGGTGAGGGGGGGTACGAGCAGTACTTC

J gene: TRBJ2-1
V gene: TRBV9
D gene: TRBD2
clone size: .
CDR3 protein: CASSPSVAGTNEQFF
CDR3 DNA: TGTGCCAGCAGCCCCAGTGTAGCGGGGACCAATGAGCAGTTCTTC

J gene: TRBJ2-5
V gene: TRBV2
D gene: .
clone size: .
CDR3 protein: CASSPEGNYPQETQYF
CDR3 DNA: TGTGCCAGCAGCCCGGAGGGCAACTACCCGCAAGAGACCCAGTACTTC

J gene: TRBJ2-1
V gene: TRBV7-6
D gene: TRBD2
clone size: few
CDR3 protein: CANPPSGEINEQFF
CDR3 DNA: TGTGCCAACCCCCCCAGCGGGGAGATAAATGAGCAGTTCTTC

J gene: TRBJ2-7
V gene: TRBV6-5
D gene: .
clone size: .
CDR3 protein: CASGGRGDEQYF
CDR3 DNA: TGTGCCAGCGGGGGCAGGGGGGACGAGCAGTACTTC

J gene: TRBJ2-6
V gene: TRBV28
D gene: .
clone size: .
CDR3 protein: CASSMEGSGANVLTF
CDR3 DNA: TGTGCCAGCTCCATGGAGGGCTCTGGGGCCAACGTCCTGACTTTC

J gene: TRBJ1-6
V gene: TRBV27
D gene: TRBD1
clone size: .
CDR3 protein: CASRRTGYLSSYNSPLHF
CDR3 DNA: TGTGCCAGCAGAAGGACAGGGTACCTTAGCTCCTATAATTCACCCCTCCACTTT

J gene: TRBJ2-3
V gene: TRBV5-1
D gene: .
clone size: few
CDR3 protein: CASSLVLSGYTDTQYF
CDR3 DNA: TGCGCCAGCAGCTTGGTACTTAGCGGATACACAGATACGCAGTATTTT

J gene: TRBJ1-3
V gene: TRBV6-5
D gene: .
clone size: few
CDR3 protein: CASSYSSRPGNTIYF
CDR3 DNA: TGTGCCAGCAGTTACTCGAGCAGGCCTGGAAACACCATATATTTT

J gene: TRBJ2-6
V gene: TRBV7-3
D gene: .
clone size: .
CDR3 protein: CASSLPSPHSGANVLTF
CDR3 DNA: TGTGCCAGCAGCTTACCCTCCCCCCACTCTGGGGCCAACGTCCTGACTTTC

J gene: TRBJ2-2
V gene: TRBV6-5
D gene: .
clone size: few
CDR3 protein: CASSRGLDTGELFF
CDR3 DNA: TGTGCCAGCAGCCGAGGACTCGACACCGGGGAGCTGTTTTTT

J gene: TRBJ2-2
V gene: TRBV15
D gene: .
clone size: many
CDR3 protein: CATSPKTVGGELFF
CDR3 DNA: TGTGCCACCAGCCCTAAGACGGTCGGCGGGGAGCTGTTTTTT

J gene: TRBJ2-7
V gene: TRBV7-9
D gene: TRBD2
clone size: many
CDR3 protein: CASSPGGDEQYF
CDR3 DNA: TGTGCCAGCAGCCCCGGGGGGGACGAGCAGTACTTC

J gene: TRBJ2-3
V gene: TRBV5-1
D gene: .
clone size: few
CDR3 protein: CASSPPHDATDTQYF
CDR3 DNA: TGCGCCAGCAGCCCCCCCCACGACGCCACAGATACGCAGTATTTT

J gene: TRBJ2-1
V gene: TRBV29-1
D gene: TRBD1
clone size: .
CDR3 protein: CSVATGGIIEQFF
CDR3 DNA: TGCAGCGTCGCGACAGGGGGTATCATTGAGCAGTTCTTC

J gene: TRBJ2-5
V gene: TRBV25-1
D gene: TRBD1
clone size: .
CDR3 protein: CASSDFRLDRGHETQYF
CDR3 DNA: TGTGCCAGCAGTGACTTTCGCCTGGACAGGGGGCACGAGACCCAGTACTTC

J gene: TRBJ2-1
V gene: TRBV4-3
D gene: .
clone size: few
CDR3 protein: CASSHRPRDNEQFF
CDR3 DNA: TGCGCCAGCAGCCACAGGCCCCGGGACAATGAGCAGTTCTTC

J gene: TRBJ2-7
V gene: TRBV27
D gene: TRBD1
clone size: many
CDR3 protein: CASSHGQGTEYF
CDR3 DNA: TGTGCCAGCAGTCACGGACAGGGTACCGAGTACTTC

J gene: TRBJ2-4
V gene: TRBV5-4
D gene: .
clone size: .
CDR3 protein: CASSLGDARIQYF
CDR3 DNA: TGTGCCAGCAGCTTGGGCGACGCGCGCATTCAGTACTTC